These T cell receptor beta chains were read from a single sample in a study of STAT3 mutations in large granular lymphocyte leukemia. This table comes from immunoSEQ multiplex PCR, and its TCRdb copy is limited to in-frame clones, with some not included. Here the sample spans about 42,000 clones, about three quarters being singletons. Sample: PBMCs. The source is a human donor with T large granular lymphocyte leukemia. Some clones in this sample may be carry-over from other donors' samples. CDR3s include the opening cysteine and the closing phenylalanine or tryptophan. Fields, in order: J gene, D gene, V gene, clone size, CDR3 DNA, CDR3 protein. D genes are given only for firm matches. Clone sizes are given selectively: once, few, many, or a class where the clone is expanded.

j_call: TRBJ1-5; d_call: .; v_call: TRBV5-1; clone_size: .; cdr3_nt: TGCGCCAGCAGCTTGGGAGGGCTGAATCAGCCCCAGCATTTT; cdr3_aa: CASSLGGLNQPQHF
j_call: TRBJ2-5; d_call: TRBD1; v_call: TRBV6-5; clone_size: .; cdr3_nt: TGTGCCACACTTGCAGGGGGCATTGGCCAAGAGACCCAGTACTTC; cdr3_aa: CATLAGGIGQETQYF
j_call: TRBJ2-7; d_call: .; v_call: TRBV5-1; clone_size: once; cdr3_nt: TGCGCCAGCAGCTTGAAGGGGGCCTACGAGCAGTACTTC; cdr3_aa: CASSLKGAYEQYF
j_call: TRBJ2-2; d_call: .; v_call: TRBV11-3; clone_size: .; cdr3_nt: TGTGCCAGCAGCTCCCTGAGCACCGGGGAGCTGTTTTTT; cdr3_aa: CASSSLSTGELFF
j_call: TRBJ1-3; d_call: .; v_call: TRBV29-1; clone_size: once; cdr3_nt: TGCAGCGGCGGGACTGCTTCTGGAAACACCATATATTTT; cdr3_aa: CSGGTASGNTIYF
j_call: TRBJ2-1; d_call: .; v_call: TRBV10-3; clone_size: .; cdr3_nt: TGTGCCATCAGTGAGTCTGGGGCCTACAATGAGCAGTTCTTC; cdr3_aa: CAISESGAYNEQFF
j_call: TRBJ1-2; d_call: TRBD1; v_call: TRBV4-1; clone_size: .; cdr3_nt: TGCGCCAGCAGCCGAGGGACAGGGGACTATGGCTACACCTTC; cdr3_aa: CASSRGTGDYGYTF
j_call: TRBJ1-2; d_call: .; v_call: TRBV27; clone_size: few; cdr3_nt: TGTGCCAGCGCCGACCAGCGATACCCCTATGGCTACACCTTC; cdr3_aa: CASADQRYPYGYTF
j_call: TRBJ1-5; d_call: .; v_call: TRBV28; clone_size: .; cdr3_nt: TGTGCCAGCAGGGGATGGAGTCAGCCCCAGCATTTT; cdr3_aa: CASRGWSQPQHF
j_call: TRBJ2-2; d_call: TRBD2; v_call: TRBV7-9; clone_size: .; cdr3_nt: TGTGCCAGCAGCCCCCGGGGACTAGCGGGGAACACCGGGGAGCTGTTTTTT; cdr3_aa: CASSPRGLAGNTGELFF